This T cell receptor beta chain was sequenced during a study of low-dose radiotherapy and immunotherapy resistance in tumors. The V gene lost 2 bases and the J gene lost 3 bases, with 4 bases spanning the gap. CDR3 length: 12 residues. Germline V gene lookup returns CDR1 MDHEN and CDR2 SYDVKM. Gene-specific TRAV and TRBV primers were used for first-strand cDNA, covering alpha and beta chains. It was with a constant-region primer and a V-primer adapter that TCRs were amplified over roughly 20 PCR cycles. TCRdb redid the calling of the reads with MiXCR, one entry per CDR3 protein. The data contain about 7,900 distinct CDR3 sequences, 61% of them singletons.

The receptor's source is a human donor with advanced metastatic prostate, ovarian, gallbladder or colorectal cancer (not recorded which). This table probably holds off-target reads from a library built for another chain. The V gene is TRBV28, the J gene TRBJ1-2, with no clear D. This CDR3 is CASSLTYYGYTF. In DNA form, the CDR3 reads TGTGCCAGCAGTTTAACCTACTATGGCTACACCTTC.